Listed here is a single TCR beta chain. Its cognate antigen is unknown. A J-beta primer mix and a sample-barcoded 5' primer were used in a second PCR of roughly 6 to 11 cycles. TCRdb re-called the 5' RACE reads through MiXCR, storing one row per CDR3 protein. The table has 1.5 million to 2 million distinct CDR3 sequences, 30% to 40% seen once; the top ten hold 20% to 25%. The sample, around 10 milliliters of peripheral blood, was drawn from each donor. Germline-derived CDR1 and CDR2 are LGHNA and YNFKEQ. The ends were cut back, 2 bases at V and 1 base at J, with 11 bases in the middle. There are 15 residues in the CDR3. These data originate in a study of blood T cells in healthy people across ages. The study's findings and limits: With naive T cell percentage, TCR beta diversity showed a strong correlation.

The V gene is TRBV4-2, the J gene TRBJ1-1; D gene ambiguous. Specimen: blood. The sequence was obtained from a human donor in good health. The CDR3 sequence: CASSQSPHSNTEAFF. The CDR3 DNA reads TGTGCCAGCAGCCAATCCCCACATTCGAACACTGAAGCTTTCTTT.